This TCR beta chain was sequenced in a study of T cell repertoires and HLA-DP antigens. Turning to the study itself: DNA input averaged about 200 ng in sorted CD137+CD4+ and approximately 1,200 ng in pre-culture CD4+. General study findings and limits: Responder cells were total CD4+ cells with a HeLa antigen-presenting system.

Profiled with immunoSEQ multiplex PCR; TCRdb holds only in-frame clones, not every one. This table has about 73,000 clones, around 80% appearing once. Untouched CD4+ T cells were isolated by negative selection, averaging about 98% purity. Untouched CD4+ T cells were bead-isolated from PBMC at roughly 98% purity. To note about this clone: The antigen is not known.

From germline, CDR1 is GTSNPN and CDR2 SVGIG (reference sequence). The CDR3 spans 14 residues. Trimming took off 5 bases at V and 1 base at J, with 14 bases between the two ends. Source material: CD4+ T cells from PBMCs. The receptor's source is a man aged 55 to 70 in good health and CMV-seronegative. The chain recombines TRBV30 with TRBJ1-1, with D maybe TRBD1 (5 bases). CDR3 region: CAWSGTRRNTEAFF. Written as DNA, the CDR3 is TGTGCCTGGTCGGGGACTCGGAGGAACACTGAAGCTTTCTTT.